These T cell receptor beta chains were read from a single sample in a study of early T cells in non-severe SARS-CoV-2 infection. TCRdb re-analysed the 5' RACE reads in MiXCR, keeping a single row per CDR3 protein. The sample consists of approximately 110,000 distinct CDR3 sequences, under 15% of them appearing once. Sequencing was done on a sample of whole blood. The receptors were gathered from an adult who was a healthcare worker with PCR-confirmed SARS-CoV-2 infection or an uninfected control (not recorded which). CDR3s include the opening cysteine and the closing phenylalanine or tryptophan. The order of the fields is J gene, D gene, V gene, clone size, CDR3 protein, CDR3 DNA. A D gene is named only where the DNA matches it firmly. Clone size appears in some rows only: once, few, many, or a class for an expanded clone.

J gene: TRBJ1-5
D gene: NA
V gene: TRBV4-1
clone size: NA
CDR3 protein: CASSQDHARPQHF
CDR3 DNA: TGCGCCAGCAGCCAAGATCATGCGCGGCCCCAGCATTTT

J gene: TRBJ1-4
D gene: TRBD1
V gene: TRBV19
clone size: many
CDR3 protein: CASSNSGTVNKKLFF
CDR3 DNA: TGTGCCAGTAGTAATTCCGGGACAGTTAATAAAAAACTGTTTTTT

J gene: TRBJ1-3
D gene: TRBD1
V gene: TRBV3-1
clone size: few
CDR3 protein: CASSLPGQGNSGNTIYF
CDR3 DNA: TGTGCCAGCAGCCTCCCGGGACAGGGAAACTCTGGAAACACCATATATTTT

J gene: TRBJ1-4
D gene: NA
V gene: TRBV6-1
clone size: few
CDR3 protein: CASSGGASTNEKLFF
CDR3 DNA: TGTGCCAGCTCTGGGGGGGCTTCAACTAATGAAAAACTGTTTTTT

J gene: TRBJ1-6
D gene: NA
V gene: TRBV3-1
clone size: few
CDR3 protein: CASRGRGSYNSPLHF
CDR3 DNA: TGTGCCAGCAGGGGGAGGGGCTCCTATAATTCACCCCTCCACTTT

J gene: TRBJ2-6
D gene: TRBD1
V gene: TRBV15
clone size: few
CDR3 protein: CATSDDRARSNVLTF
CDR3 DNA: TGTGCCACCAGCGATGACAGGGCTCGGTCCAACGTCCTGACTTTC

J gene: TRBJ1-5
D gene: NA
V gene: TRBV28
clone size: few
CDR3 protein: CASTLGLYRVYQPQHF
CDR3 DNA: TGTGCCAGCACCCTTGGACTGTATCGAGTATATCAGCCCCAGCATTTT

J gene: TRBJ2-1
D gene: NA
V gene: TRBV20-1
clone size: few
CDR3 protein: CSAWGGREFF
CDR3 DNA: TGCAGTGCCTGGGGAGGCAGGGAGTTCTTC

J gene: TRBJ1-1
D gene: TRBD1
V gene: TRBV7-9
clone size: NA
CDR3 protein: CASSFRDRGEAFF
CDR3 DNA: TGTGCCAGCAGCTTCCGGGACAGAGGTGAAGCTTTCTTT

J gene: TRBJ1-1
D gene: NA
V gene: TRBV5-1
clone size: few
CDR3 protein: CASSLVSANTEAFF
CDR3 DNA: TGCGCCAGCAGCTTGGTTTCGGCGAACACTGAAGCTTTCTTT

J gene: TRBJ2-3
D gene: NA
V gene: TRBV20-1
clone size: NA
CDR3 protein: CSASSTGALTDTQYF
CDR3 DNA: TGCAGTGCTTCGTCGACCGGCGCCCTCACAGATACGCAGTATTTT

J gene: TRBJ2-1
D gene: NA
V gene: TRBV6-5
clone size: NA
CDR3 protein: CASSTQGNEQFF
CDR3 DNA: TGTGCCAGCAGTACCCAGGGTAATGAGCAGTTCTTC

J gene: TRBJ2-3
D gene: NA
V gene: TRBV24-1
clone size: few
CDR3 protein: CATSDPRTDTQYF
CDR3 DNA: TGTGCCACCAGTGATCCGCGCACAGATACGCAGTATTTT

J gene: TRBJ1-1
D gene: NA
V gene: TRBV7-2
clone size: NA
CDR3 protein: CASSLKTDGTEAFF
CDR3 DNA: TGTGCCAGCAGCTTAAAGACAGACGGGACTGAAGCTTTCTTT

J gene: TRBJ2-2
D gene: NA
V gene: TRBV9
clone size: many
CDR3 protein: CASTGADTGELFF
CDR3 DNA: TGTGCCAGCACGGGGGCCGACACCGGGGAGCTGTTTTTT

J gene: TRBJ2-1
D gene: TRBD1
V gene: TRBV19
clone size: NA
CDR3 protein: CASSSGQGLNEQFF
CDR3 DNA: TGTGCCAGTAGCAGCGGACAGGGTTTGAATGAGCAGTTCTTC

J gene: TRBJ1-2
D gene: NA
V gene: TRBV9
clone size: NA
CDR3 protein: CASSVADFLNYGYTF
CDR3 DNA: TGTGCCAGCAGCGTAGCTGATTTCCTCAACTATGGCTACACCTTC

J gene: TRBJ2-1
D gene: NA
V gene: TRBV5-4
clone size: few
CDR3 protein: CASSLRPTGEQFF
CDR3 DNA: TGTGCCAGCAGCTTGCGGCCTACCGGGGAGCAGTTCTTC

J gene: TRBJ2-2
D gene: TRBD1
V gene: TRBV7-3
clone size: NA
CDR3 protein: CASSLTGGSIGELFF
CDR3 DNA: TGTGCCAGCAGCCTGACAGGGGGCTCGATCGGGGAGCTGTTTTTT

J gene: TRBJ1-1
D gene: NA
V gene: TRBV7-9
clone size: NA
CDR3 protein: CASSLAARAEAFF
CDR3 DNA: TGTGCCAGCAGCTTAGCGGCTAGGGCTGAAGCTTTCTTT

J gene: TRBJ2-1
D gene: TRBD2
V gene: TRBV20-1
clone size: NA
CDR3 protein: CSARGASGYNEQFF
CDR3 DNA: TGCAGTGCTAGAGGGGCTAGCGGGTACAATGAGCAGTTCTTC

J gene: TRBJ1-1
D gene: NA
V gene: TRBV7-6
clone size: few
CDR3 protein: CASSLLRRDAEAFF
CDR3 DNA: TGTGCCAGCAGCCTATTAAGGAGGGACGCTGAAGCTTTCTTT

J gene: TRBJ2-3
D gene: NA
V gene: TRBV12-3/TRBV12-4
clone size: NA
CDR3 protein: CASSPGPSKVDTQYF
CDR3 DNA: TGTGCCAGCAGTCCGGGACCCTCAAAGGTAGATACGCAGTATTTT

J gene: TRBJ2-7
D gene: TRBD1
V gene: TRBV7-2
clone size: NA
CDR3 protein: CASSSGQLLSREQYF
CDR3 DNA: TGTGCCAGCAGCTCGGGACAGTTACTTTCCAGGGAGCAGTACTTC

J gene: TRBJ1-1
D gene: NA
V gene: TRBV7-3
clone size: NA
CDR3 protein: CASSLERAAGRTEAFF
CDR3 DNA: TGTGCCAGCAGCTTAGAAAGGGCAGCTGGGCGCACTGAAGCTTTCTTT

J gene: TRBJ2-3
D gene: NA
V gene: TRBV20-1
clone size: NA
CDR3 protein: CSARGPPYLAGTQYF
CDR3 DNA: TGCAGTGCTAGAGGACCACCCTACTTGGCCGGTACGCAGTATTTT

J gene: TRBJ2-3
D gene: NA
V gene: TRBV12-3/TRBV12-4
clone size: NA
CDR3 protein: CASSPRSAASTDTQYF
CDR3 DNA: TGTGCCAGCAGTCCCCGCTCAGCGGCCAGCACAGATACGCAGTATTTT

J gene: TRBJ1-2
D gene: NA
V gene: TRBV12-3/TRBV12-4
clone size: NA
CDR3 protein: CASSFIIGRTYGYTF
CDR3 DNA: TGTGCCAGCAGTTTCATCATTGGACGGACCTATGGCTACACCTTC

J gene: TRBJ2-5
D gene: TRBD1
V gene: TRBV30
clone size: NA
CDR3 protein: CAWSLGTGEETQYF
CDR3 DNA: TGTGCCTGGAGTCTCGGGACAGGGGAAGAGACCCAGTACTTC

J gene: TRBJ1-1
D gene: TRBD1
V gene: TRBV5-5
clone size: few
CDR3 protein: CASSYSGQPYTEAFF
CDR3 DNA: TGTGCCAGCAGTTATTCGGGACAGCCGTACACTGAAGCTTTCTTT

J gene: TRBJ1-2
D gene: NA
V gene: TRBV5-1
clone size: NA
CDR3 protein: CASSLSGVNYGYTF
CDR3 DNA: TGCGCCAGCAGCTTGAGCGGGGTGAACTATGGCTACACCTTC

J gene: TRBJ2-4
D gene: NA
V gene: TRBV6-6
clone size: few
CDR3 protein: CASSYSRSEGASRNIQYF
CDR3 DNA: TGTGCCAGCAGTTACTCTCGATCGGAGGGGGCGAGTAGAAACATTCAGTACTTC

J gene: TRBJ2-1
D gene: TRBD2
V gene: TRBV19
clone size: NA
CDR3 protein: CASSLVRGGGYNEQFF
CDR3 DNA: TGTGCCAGTAGTCTAGTCCGGGGGGGTGGCTACAATGAGCAGTTCTTC

J gene: TRBJ2-3
D gene: NA
V gene: TRBV30
clone size: few
CDR3 protein: CAWTFRRDTQYF
CDR3 DNA: TGTGCCTGGACCTTCCGACGGGATACGCAGTATTTT

J gene: TRBJ2-7
D gene: TRBD2
V gene: TRBV9
clone size: few
CDR3 protein: CASSAGLAGVAYEQYF
CDR3 DNA: TGTGCCAGCAGCGCGGGACTAGCGGGGGTGGCCTACGAGCAGTACTTC

J gene: TRBJ1-1
D gene: NA
V gene: TRBV7-9
clone size: NA
CDR3 protein: CASSLGPRTGEAFF
CDR3 DNA: TGTGCCAGCAGCTTAGGCCCTAGGACGGGAGAAGCTTTCTTT

J gene: TRBJ2-7
D gene: NA
V gene: TRBV30
clone size: NA
CDR3 protein: CAGQAGVKHEQYF
CDR3 DNA: TGTGCCGGACAAGCGGGCGTAAAGCACGAGCAGTACTTC

J gene: TRBJ2-1
D gene: NA
V gene: TRBV2
clone size: NA
CDR3 protein: CASRKSSYNEQFF
CDR3 DNA: TGTGCCAGCCGAAAATCTTCCTACAATGAGCAGTTCTTC

J gene: TRBJ2-1
D gene: TRBD2
V gene: TRBV9
clone size: NA
CDR3 protein: CASSSWTSEYNEQFF
CDR3 DNA: TGTGCCAGCAGCTCCTGGACTAGCGAGTACAATGAGCAGTTCTTC

J gene: TRBJ1-1
D gene: NA
V gene: TRBV29-1
clone size: many
CDR3 protein: CSVVRALDAFF
CDR3 DNA: TGCAGCGTTGTAAGGGCCCTTGACGCTTTCTTT

J gene: TRBJ2-7
D gene: NA
V gene: TRBV7-2
clone size: few
CDR3 protein: CASSLGAQPYEQYF
CDR3 DNA: TGTGCCAGCAGCTTAGGAGCCCAACCCTACGAGCAGTACTTC

J gene: TRBJ1-3
D gene: NA
V gene: TRBV9
clone size: NA
CDR3 protein: CASSPLQDTIYF
CDR3 DNA: TGTGCCAGCAGCCCACTTCAGGACACCATATATTTT

J gene: TRBJ2-2
D gene: TRBD2
V gene: TRBV27
clone size: NA
CDR3 protein: CASRKFVLAGSPRGELFF
CDR3 DNA: TGTGCCAGCAGAAAATTCGTGCTAGCGGGGAGCCCACGCGGGGAGCTGTTTTTT

J gene: TRBJ2-2
D gene: TRBD2
V gene: TRBV12-3/TRBV12-4
clone size: few
CDR3 protein: CASRPPGLATGELFF
CDR3 DNA: TGTGCCAGCAGGCCTCCGGGACTAGCGACCGGGGAGCTGTTTTTT

J gene: TRBJ1-6
D gene: NA
V gene: TRBV7-9
clone size: NA
CDR3 protein: CASDQGSSYNSPLHF
CDR3 DNA: TGTGCCAGCGATCAGGGAAGTAGCTATAATTCACCCCTCCACTTT

J gene: TRBJ1-2
D gene: NA
V gene: TRBV4-2
clone size: few
CDR3 protein: CASSQDGAGNSNGYTF
CDR3 DNA: TGTGCCAGCAGCCAAGATGGCGCAGGGAACTCGAATGGCTACACCTTC

J gene: TRBJ2-5
D gene: NA
V gene: TRBV20-1
clone size: NA
CDR3 protein: CSASRGTLQETQYF
CDR3 DNA: TGCAGTGCTAGTCGCGGGACACTCCAAGAGACCCAGTACTTC

J gene: TRBJ2-3
D gene: TRBD2
V gene: TRBV19
clone size: NA
CDR3 protein: CASSPIAGGRRTDTQYF
CDR3 DNA: TGTGCCAGTAGTCCAATAGCGGGGGGGAGACGCACAGATACGCAGTATTTT

J gene: TRBJ2-7
D gene: TRBD1
V gene: TRBV11-2
clone size: NA
CDR3 protein: CASSYAGTVSYEQYF
CDR3 DNA: TGTGCCAGCAGCTATGCCGGGACAGTGTCCTACGAGCAGTACTTC

J gene: TRBJ2-1
D gene: TRBD2
V gene: TRBV2
clone size: NA
CDR3 protein: CASSDPGLYEQFF
CDR3 DNA: TGTGCCAGCAGTGACCCGGGACTATATGAGCAGTTCTTC

J gene: TRBJ2-3
D gene: NA
V gene: TRBV6-5
clone size: NA
CDR3 protein: CASSGQMGDTQYF
CDR3 DNA: TGTGCCAGCAGCGGCCAGATGGGAGATACGCAGTATTTT

J gene: TRBJ1-1
D gene: NA
V gene: TRBV11-2
clone size: NA
CDR3 protein: CASSLFGGQNTEAFF
CDR3 DNA: TGTGCCAGCAGCTTATTCGGGGGCCAGAACACTGAAGCTTTCTTT

J gene: TRBJ2-1
D gene: TRBD2
V gene: TRBV11-2
clone size: NA
CDR3 protein: CASSLALAGGSNEQFF
CDR3 DNA: TGTGCCAGCAGCTTAGCCCTAGCGGGGGGAAGTAATGAGCAGTTCTTC

J gene: TRBJ1-3
D gene: NA
V gene: TRBV7-9
clone size: few
CDR3 protein: CASSLYGGPDRSSGNTIYF
CDR3 DNA: TGTGCCAGCAGCTTATATGGGGGGCCAGACAGATCTTCTGGAAACACCATATATTTT

J gene: TRBJ1-6
D gene: NA
V gene: TRBV2
clone size: NA
CDR3 protein: CASREGRFNSPLHF
CDR3 DNA: TGTGCCAGCAGGGAGGGCAGGTTTAATTCACCCCTCCACTTT

J gene: TRBJ2-1
D gene: NA
V gene: TRBV24-1
clone size: many
CDR3 protein: CATEGIGAEKFF
CDR3 DNA: TGTGCCACCGAGGGAATTGGGGCAGAGAAGTTCTTC

J gene: TRBJ2-7
D gene: NA
V gene: TRBV29-1
clone size: NA
CDR3 protein: CSVEYGTGAYEQYF
CDR3 DNA: TGCAGCGTTGAATACGGGACCGGCGCCTACGAGCAGTACTTC

J gene: TRBJ2-6
D gene: NA
V gene: TRBV3-1
clone size: few
CDR3 protein: CASQLPGANVLTF
CDR3 DNA: TGTGCCAGCCAACTCCCGGGGGCCAACGTCCTGACTTTC

J gene: TRBJ2-7
D gene: TRBD2
V gene: TRBV12-3/TRBV12-4
clone size: NA
CDR3 protein: CASSLEAGGPYYEQYF
CDR3 DNA: TGTGCCAGCAGTTTAGAGGCGGGGGGACCCTACTACGAGCAGTACTTC

J gene: TRBJ1-1
D gene: NA
V gene: TRBV3-1
clone size: many
CDR3 protein: CASSPQGTKAFF
CDR3 DNA: TGTGCCAGCAGCCCGCAGGGGACTAAAGCTTTCTTT